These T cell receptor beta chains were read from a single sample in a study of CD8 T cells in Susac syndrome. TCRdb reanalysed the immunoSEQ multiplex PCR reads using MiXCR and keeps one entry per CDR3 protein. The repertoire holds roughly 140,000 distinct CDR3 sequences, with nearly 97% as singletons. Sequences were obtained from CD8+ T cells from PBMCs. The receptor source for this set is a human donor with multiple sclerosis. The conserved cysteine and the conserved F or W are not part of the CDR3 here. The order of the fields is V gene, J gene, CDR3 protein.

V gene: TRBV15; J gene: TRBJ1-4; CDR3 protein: AIAGGANEKLF
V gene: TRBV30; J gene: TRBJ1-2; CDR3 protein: AWKGERNVGYT
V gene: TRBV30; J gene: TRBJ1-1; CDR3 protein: AWSPPPGTEAF
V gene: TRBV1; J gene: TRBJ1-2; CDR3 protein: TSSPRTSTGEEGYT
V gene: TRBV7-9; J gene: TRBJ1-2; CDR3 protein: ASSLVEGYT
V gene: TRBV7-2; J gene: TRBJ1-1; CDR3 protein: ASSLTGTEAF
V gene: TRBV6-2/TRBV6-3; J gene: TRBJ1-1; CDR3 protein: ASSIQGAEAF
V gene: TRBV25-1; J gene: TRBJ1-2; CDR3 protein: ASSGGGGYT
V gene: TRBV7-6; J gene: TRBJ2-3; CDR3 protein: ASSLGPADTQY
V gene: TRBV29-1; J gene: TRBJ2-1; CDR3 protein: STSSYNEQF
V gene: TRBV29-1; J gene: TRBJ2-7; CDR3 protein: SVVWGATEQY
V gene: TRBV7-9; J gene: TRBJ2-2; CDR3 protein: ASSLAGGELF
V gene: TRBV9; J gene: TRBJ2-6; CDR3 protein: ASSPLAVSGANVLT
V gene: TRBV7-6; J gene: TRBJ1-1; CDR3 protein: ASSLGAAGGTEAF
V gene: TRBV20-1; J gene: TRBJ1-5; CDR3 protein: SAGGGQPQH
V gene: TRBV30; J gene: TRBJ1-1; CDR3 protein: AWSYGGTEAF
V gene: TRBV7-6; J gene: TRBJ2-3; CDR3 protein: ASSLGPGDTQY
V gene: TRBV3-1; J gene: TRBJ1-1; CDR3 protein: ASSHSRGASRITEAF
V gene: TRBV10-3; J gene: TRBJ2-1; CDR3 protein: ISGTGREQF
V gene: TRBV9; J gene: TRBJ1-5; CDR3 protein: ASSVEGLSNQPQH
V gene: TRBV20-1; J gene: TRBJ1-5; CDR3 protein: SAREGFNQPQH